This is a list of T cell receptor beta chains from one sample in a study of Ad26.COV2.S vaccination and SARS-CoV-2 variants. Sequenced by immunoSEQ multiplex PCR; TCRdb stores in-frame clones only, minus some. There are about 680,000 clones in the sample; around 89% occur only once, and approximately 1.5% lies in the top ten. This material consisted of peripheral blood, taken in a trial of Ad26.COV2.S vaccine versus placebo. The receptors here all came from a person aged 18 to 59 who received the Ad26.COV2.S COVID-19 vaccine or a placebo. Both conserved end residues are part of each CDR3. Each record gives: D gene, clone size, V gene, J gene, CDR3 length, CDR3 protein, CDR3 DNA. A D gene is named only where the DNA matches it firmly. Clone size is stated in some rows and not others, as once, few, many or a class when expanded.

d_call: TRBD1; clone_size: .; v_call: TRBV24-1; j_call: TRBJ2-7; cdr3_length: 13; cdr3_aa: CATSDPRQGRRYF; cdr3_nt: TGTGCCACCAGTGATCCTCGACAGGGGCGACGGTACTTC
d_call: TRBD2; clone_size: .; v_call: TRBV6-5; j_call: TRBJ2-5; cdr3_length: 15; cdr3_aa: CASSSGASGRKTQYF; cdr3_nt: TGTGCCAGCAGTTCCGGGGCTAGCGGGAGGAAGACCCAGTACTTC
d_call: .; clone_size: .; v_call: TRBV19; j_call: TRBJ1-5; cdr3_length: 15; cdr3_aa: CASSFFGQSNQPQHF; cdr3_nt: TGTGCCAGTAGTTTTTTCGGACAGAGCAATCAGCCCCAGCATTTT
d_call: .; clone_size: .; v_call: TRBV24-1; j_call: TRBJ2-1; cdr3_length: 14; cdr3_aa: CATSDKPEANEQFF; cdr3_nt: TGTGCCACCAGTGATAAGCCCGAGGCCAATGAGCAGTTCTTC
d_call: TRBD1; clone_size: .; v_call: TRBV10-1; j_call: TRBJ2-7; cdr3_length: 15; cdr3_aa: CASSEEGAKGYEQYF; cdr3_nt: TGCGCCAGCAGTGAGGAGGGGGCTAAAGGCTACGAGCAGTACTTC
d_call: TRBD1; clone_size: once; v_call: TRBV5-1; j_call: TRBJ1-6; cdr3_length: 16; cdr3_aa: CASSFGEGAFVSPLHF; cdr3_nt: TGCGCCAGCAGCTTCGGCGAGGGGGCTTTCGTCTCACCCCTCCACTTT
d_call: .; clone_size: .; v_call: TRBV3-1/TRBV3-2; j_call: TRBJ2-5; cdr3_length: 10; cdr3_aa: CASSKETQYF; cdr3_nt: TGTGCCAGCAGTAAAGAGACCCAGTACTTC
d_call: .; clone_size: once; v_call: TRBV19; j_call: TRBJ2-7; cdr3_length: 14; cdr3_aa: CASRGGPWPYEQYF; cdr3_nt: TGTGCCAGTAGGGGGGGGCCTTGGCCCTACGAGCAGTACTTC
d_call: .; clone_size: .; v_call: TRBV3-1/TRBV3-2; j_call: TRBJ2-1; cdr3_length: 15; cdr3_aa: CASSQDTVRYNEQFF; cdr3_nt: TGTGCCAGCAGCCAAGATACTGTCAGATACAATGAGCAGTTCTTC
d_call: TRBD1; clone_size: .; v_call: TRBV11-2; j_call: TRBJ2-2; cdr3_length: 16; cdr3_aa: CASSRYRDRGTGELFF; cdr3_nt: TGTGCCAGCAGTCGCTATAGGGACAGGGGGACCGGGGAGCTGTTTTTT
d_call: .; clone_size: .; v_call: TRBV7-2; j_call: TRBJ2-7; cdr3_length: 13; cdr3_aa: CASSFSGSYEQYF; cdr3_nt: TGTGCCAGCAGCTTCTCAGGTTCCTACGAGCAGTACTTC
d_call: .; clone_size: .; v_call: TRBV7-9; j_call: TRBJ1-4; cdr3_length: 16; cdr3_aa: CASSTGTVVWNEKLFF; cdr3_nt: TGTGCCAGCAGCACCGGGACGGTGGTTTGGAATGAAAAACTGTTTTTT
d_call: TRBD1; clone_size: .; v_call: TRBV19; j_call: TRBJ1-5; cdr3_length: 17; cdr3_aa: CASSPARGAYSNQPQHF; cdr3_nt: TGTGCCAGTAGCCCGGCCAGGGGGGCCTATAGCAATCAGCCCCAGCATTTT
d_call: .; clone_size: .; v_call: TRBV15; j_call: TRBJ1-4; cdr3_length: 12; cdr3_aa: CATSREKEKLFF; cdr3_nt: TGTGCCACCAGCAGAGAAAAAGAAAAACTGTTTTTT
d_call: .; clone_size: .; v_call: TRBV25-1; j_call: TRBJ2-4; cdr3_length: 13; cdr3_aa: CASRRDGENIQYF; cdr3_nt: TGTGCCAGCAGAAGAGACGGAGAAAACATTCAGTACTTC
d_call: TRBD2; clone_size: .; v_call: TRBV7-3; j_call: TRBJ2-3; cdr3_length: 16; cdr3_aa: CASSARTSGGTDTQYF; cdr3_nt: TGTGCCAGCAGCGCACGCACTAGCGGGGGCACAGATACGCAGTATTTT
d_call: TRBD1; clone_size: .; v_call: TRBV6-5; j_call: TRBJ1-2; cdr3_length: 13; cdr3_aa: CASSYSSGGGYTF; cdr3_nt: TGTGCCAGCAGTTACTCGTCAGGGGGCGGCTACACCTTC
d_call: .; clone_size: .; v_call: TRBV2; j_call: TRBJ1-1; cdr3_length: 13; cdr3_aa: CASSVGLNTEAFF; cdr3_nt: TGTGCCAGCAGTGTGGGGCTCAACACTGAAGCTTTCTTT
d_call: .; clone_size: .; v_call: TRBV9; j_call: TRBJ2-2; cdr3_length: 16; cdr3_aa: CASSAPRAQGTGELFF; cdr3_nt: TGTGCCAGCAGCGCCCCCAGGGCGCAGGGCACCGGGGAGCTGTTTTTT
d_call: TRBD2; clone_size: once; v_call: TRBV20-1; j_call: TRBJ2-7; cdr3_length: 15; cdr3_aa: CSASLRAGVNYEQYF; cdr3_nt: TGCAGTGCTAGTCTGAGAGCGGGAGTTAACTACGAGCAGTACTTC
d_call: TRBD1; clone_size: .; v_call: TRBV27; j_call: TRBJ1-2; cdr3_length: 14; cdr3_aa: CASSLSAGGYGYTF; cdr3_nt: TGTGCCAGCAGTTTATCGGCAGGGGGCTATGGCTACACCTTC
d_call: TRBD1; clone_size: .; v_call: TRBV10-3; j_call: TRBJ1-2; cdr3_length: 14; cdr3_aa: CAIVPGQGRLDYTF; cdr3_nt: TGTGCCATTGTCCCGGGACAGGGGCGTCTTGACTACACCTTC
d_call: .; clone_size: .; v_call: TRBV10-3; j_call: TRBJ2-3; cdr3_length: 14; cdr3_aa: CAIRSSMSTDTQYF; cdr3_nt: TGTGCCATCAGGAGTTCTATGAGCACAGATACGCAGTATTTT
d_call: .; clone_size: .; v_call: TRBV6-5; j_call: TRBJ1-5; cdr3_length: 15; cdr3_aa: CASTVQPISNQPQHF; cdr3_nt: TGTGCCAGCACGGTACAGCCGATTAGCAATCAGCCCCAGCATTTT
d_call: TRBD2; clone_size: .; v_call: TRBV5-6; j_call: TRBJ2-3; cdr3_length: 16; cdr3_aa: CASSFKLAASTDTQYF; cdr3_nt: TGTGCCAGCAGCTTCAAGCTAGCGGCTAGCACAGATACGCAGTATTTT
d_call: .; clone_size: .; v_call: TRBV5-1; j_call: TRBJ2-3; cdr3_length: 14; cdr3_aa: CASSLSSERDTQYF; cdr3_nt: TGCGCCAGCAGCCTCTCCAGCGAGAGAGATACGCAGTATTTT
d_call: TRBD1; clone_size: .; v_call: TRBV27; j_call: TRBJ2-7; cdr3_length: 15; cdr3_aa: CASSFKQGTPYEQYF; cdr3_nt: TGTGCCAGCAGTTTCAAACAGGGGACCCCCTACGAGCAGTACTTC